Following are 22 T cell receptor beta chains from one sample sequenced in a study of blood T cell repertoires in COVID-19. TCRdb's copy holds only in-frame clones and misses some; the assay was immunoSEQ multiplex PCR. The repertoire holds 150,000 or so clones, with about 80% as singletons. The sequenced sample consisted of peripheral blood. These receptors originate from a human donor in a cohort sampled during active COVID-19.

The chain uses TRBV14 and TRBJ1-3; D unresolved. V gave up 3 bases and J gave up 0 bases, with 6 bases separating them. The CDR3 runs 14 residues. Per germline, CDR1 SGHDN and CDR2 FVKESK. The CDR3 DNA follows: TGTGCCAGCAGCCAGGAGCTCTCTGGAAACACCATATATTTT. Translation gives CASSQELSGNTIYF.

The chain uses TRBV19 and TRBJ1-1; 8 nucleotides line up with TRBD1. J gave up 3 bases and V 3 bases, and 9 bases lay outside the gene matches. Per germline, CDR1 LNHDA and CDR2 SQIVND (reference sequence). This CDR3 spans 16 amino acids. CDR3 nucleotide sequence: TGTGCCAGTAGTATCTTAACAGGGGGGATCTACACTGAAGCTTTCTTT. It yields the protein CASSILTGGIYTEAFF.

The chain is built from TRBV18 and TRBJ1-1; D is undetermined. CDR3 size: 16 residues. CDR1 KGHSH and CDR2 LQKENI come from the germline V gene. V shed 4 bases and J shed 3 bases, with 18 bases lying between them. The CDR3 bases are TGTGCCAGCTCACTGTCCGAAGGCGGACTCCACACTGAAGCTTTCTTT. Its protein is CASSLSEGGLHTEAFF.

This clone occurred many times. The rearrangement links TRBV7-2 to TRBJ1-6, with 7 positions matching TRBD1. CDR1 and CDR2 from the germline V gene are SGHTA and FQGNSA. J was trimmed by 10 bases and V by 1 base; bases with no gene match: 7. CDR3 size: 15 residues. The CDR3 DNA is TGTGCCAGCAGCTTAGAAGTGACAGGGTACTCACCCCTCCACTTT. Translating it yields CASSLEVTGYSPLHF. The whole variable domain, filled in from reference TRBV7-2 and TRBJ1-6, reads GAGVSQSPSNKVTEKGKDVELRCDPISGHTALYWYRQSLGQGLEFLIYFQGNSAPDKSGLPSDRFSAERTGGSVSTLTIQRTQQEDSAVYLCASSLEVTGYSPLHFGNGTRLTVT.

The J gene is TRBJ1-3, the V gene TRBV30, with TRBD1 as a possible D gene (6 bases). Germline CDR1 reads GTSNPN; CDR2 reads SVGIG (reference sequence). Deletions cut 7 bases from V and 0 bases from J, with 10 bases between. The CDR3 spans 13 residues. The CDR3 sequence is CAFTGSSGNTIYF. CDR3 in DNA: TGTGCCTTTACAGGGAGCTCTGGAAACACCATATATTTT. Drawing the rest from reference TRBV30 and TRBJ1-3, the complete variable domain is SQTIHQWPATLVQPVGSPLSLECTVEGTSNPNLYWYRQAAGRGLQLLFYSVGIGQISSEVPQNLSASRPQDRQFILSSKKLLLSDSGFYLCAFTGSSGNTIYFGEGSWLTVV.

V and J are TRBV27 and TRBJ2-1, with D unclear. Germline CDR1 MNHEY, CDR2 SMNVEV (reference sequence). The CDR3 consists of 15 residues. Trimming cost V 6 bases and J 0 bases, with 12 bases left between them. The CDR3 DNA sequence: TGTGCCAGCAGCCCTAGAAGGTTCTCCTACAATGAGCAGTTCTTC. It encodes CASSPRRFSYNEQFF.

The genes are TRBV6-5 and TRBJ1-2; TRBD1 matches at 9 bases. Germline V gene data show CDR1 as MNHEY and CDR2 as SVGAGI. The J segment lost 2 bases and the V segment lost 5 bases, leaving 6 bases of the junction unmatched. The CDR3 has 15 amino acids. In nucleotides, the CDR3 is TGTGCCAGCAGTCTCAGAGGACAGGGGAACTATGGCTACACCTTC. Translating it yields CASSLRGQGNYGYTF.

The table lists this clone with a few counts. The gene calls are TRBV5-1 and TRBJ1-1; TRBD1 matches at 7 bases. Germline V gene data show CDR1 as SGHRS and CDR2 as YFSETQ. Trimming at V came to 7 bases and at J to 1 base, leaving 4 bases not matched to a gene. This CDR3 spans 13 amino acids. The chain's CDR3 is CASRGTANTEAFF. CDR3 sequence (DNA): TGCGCCAGCCGTGGGACAGCGAACACTGAAGCTTTCTTT.

J is TRBJ1-1 and V is TRBV11-3; 8 nucleotides line up with TRBD1. The CDR3 contains 14 residues. In germline, CDR1 is SGHNT, CDR2 YENEEA. V lost 6 bases and J lost 1; bases outside the gene matches: 4. CDR3 sequence reads: CASSDRGRNTEAFF. In nucleotides, the CDR3 is TGTGCCAGCAGTGACAGGGGTAGGAACACTGAAGCTTTCTTT.

This sequence joins TRBV5-4 and TRBJ1-2, with 7 bases that match TRBD1. The CDR3 spans 12 residues. CDR1 is SGHNT and CDR2 is YYREEE in the germline V gene (reference sequence). V lost 2 bases and J lost 6; bases outside the gene matches: 1. CDR3 sequence (DNA): TGTGCCAGCAGCTTTACAGGGGATGGCTACACCTTC. It codes for CASSFTGDGYTF.

V usage is TRBV19 and J usage is TRBJ1-4, with 7 bases fitting TRBD1. The CDR3 contains 14 residues. V lost 7 bases and J lost 5; bases outside the gene matches: 7. Germline values: CDR1 LNHDA, CDR2 SQIVND (reference sequence). CDR3 bases: TGTGCCAGTAAATCGACAGGGTACAATGAAAAACTGTTTTTT. Translation gives CASKSTGYNEKLFF. Full variable domain (missing parts from reference TRBV19 and TRBJ1-4): DGGITQSPKYLFRKEGQNVTLSCEQNLNHDAMYWYRQDPGQGLRLIYYSQIVNDFQKGDIAEGYSVSREKKESFPLTVTSAQKNPTAFYLCASKSTGYNEKLFFGSGTQLSVL.

This clone has just a few counts. This sequence joins TRBV12-5 and TRBJ1-1, with D perhaps matching TRBD1 (6 bases). CDR3 size: 14 residues. Germline V gene lookup returns CDR1 LGHNT and CDR2 FRNRAP. V dropped 4 bases and J dropped 0 bases, with 9 bases sitting between them. The CDR3 sequence: CASGSRTVNTEAFF. CDR3 in DNA: TGTGCTAGTGGTTCAAGGACAGTGAACACTGAAGCTTTCTTT.

V usage is TRBV5-4 and J usage is TRBJ1-2; 8 bases are a match to TRBD1. With V trimmed by 3 bases and J by 7 bases, 11 bases remained unmatched. Germline V lookup: CDR1 SGHNT, CDR2 YYREEE (reference sequence). The CDR3 contains 15 residues. This CDR3 reads CASSYTQGEVGGYTF. The CDR3 bases are TGTGCCAGCAGCTACACACAGGGGGAAGTAGGTGGCTACACCTTC.

The CDR3 nucleotides are TGTGCCAGCTCCGAGGTTCCTAGCGGGGGCTACGAGCAGTACTTC. Translating it yields CASSEVPSGGYEQYF. J is TRBJ2-7 and V is TRBV5-4, with 10 nucleotides matching TRBD2. Germline CDR1 is SGHNT and CDR2 is YYREEE (reference sequence). The CDR3 has 15 amino acids. J gave up 3 bases and V 7 bases, and 10 bases lay outside the gene matches.

The genes are TRBV6-2 or TRBV6-3 and TRBJ1-2; the D gene is possibly TRBD1 (6 bases). Between the trimmed V and J ends, which lost 5 bases and 5 bases, there was a span of 21 bases. The germline V gene has CDR1 MNHEY and CDR2 SVGEGT. This CDR3 is 16 amino acids long. CDR3 protein: CASSTYRATKRYGYTF. CDR3 nucleotides: TGTGCCAGCAGTACGTACAGGGCAACAAAGAGATATGGCTACACCTTC.

The V and J genes are TRBV7-2 and TRBJ2-7, with D possibly being TRBD2 (5 bases). Trimming shortened V by 0 bases and J by 3 bases, and 9 bases separated the two germline ends. Germline V CDR1 and CDR2: SGHTA, FQGNSA. The CDR3 loop spans 14 amino acids. The CDR3 is CASSLAAGGYEQYV. As DNA, the CDR3 is TGTGCCAGCAGCTTAGCGGCGGGCGGCTACGAGCAGTACGTC.

The J gene is TRBJ1-4, the V gene TRBV7-9; 9 bases are shared with TRBD1. The length of the CDR3 is 15 residues. Germline values: CDR1 SEHNR, CDR2 FQNEAQ (reference sequence). V gave up 2 bases and J gave up 8 bases; unmatched junction bases: 6. CDR3 protein: CASSLTQGATEKLFF. As DNA, the CDR3 is TGTGCCAGCAGCTTAACACAGGGGGCGACCGAAAAACTGTTTTTT.

This clone was detected a few times. The rearrangement uses TRBV7-6 and TRBJ2-2; 13 bases are shared with TRBD2. Per germline, CDR1 SGHVS and CDR2 FNYEAQ. Trimming took 4 bases from V and 4 from J; bases not matched to a gene: 0. The CDR3 spans 15 residues. The CDR3 nucleotides are TGTGCCAGCAGCTGGACTAGCGGGGGCACCGGGGAGCTGTTTTTT. Protein: CASSWTSGGTGELFF. The whole variable domain, filled in from reference TRBV7-6 and TRBJ2-2, reads GAGVSQSPRYKVTKRGQDVALRCDPISGHVSLYWYRQALGQGPEFLTYFNYEAQQDKSGLPNDRFSAERPEGSISTLTIQRTEQRDSAMYRCASSWTSGGTGELFFGEGSRLTVL.

The chain has TRBV18 and TRBJ2-1; D perhaps matches TRBD2 (6 bases). This CDR3 contains 14 residues. CDR1 is KGHSH, CDR2 LQKENI, per germline. The germline V and J ends were trimmed by 6 bases and 10 bases, with 19 bases remaining between them. DNA for the CDR3: TGTGCCAGCTCTCAAAATGGGGGGAGAGACGAGCAGTTCTTC. It specifies CASSQNGGRDEQFF.

This clone was picked up one time. The chain employs TRBV4-3 and TRBJ1-2; 11 bases fit TRBD1. The CDR3 sequence is 14 residues long. J lost 5 bases, V lost 6 bases, and 5 bases had no gene match. Per the germline V gene, CDR1 is LGHNA and CDR2 is YSLEER. The CDR3 DNA reads as TGCGCCAGCAGTCCCGGGACAGGGGGGTATGGCTACACCTTC. The encoded protein is CASSPGTGGYGYTF.

The genes are TRBV28 and TRBJ2-5, with TRBD2 matching 9 bases. The junction had 7 bases not matched to a gene; V was cut back by 3 bases and J by 2 bases. CDR1 is MDHEN and CDR2 is SYDVKM in the germline V gene. The CDR3 extends over 16 amino acids. The CDR3: CASSFSGREGQETQYF. The CDR3 DNA is TGTGCCAGCAGTTTTAGCGGGAGAGAGGGTCAAGAGACCCAGTACTTC.

This clone came up a few times. J is TRBJ2-7 and V is TRBV9, with D possibly TRBD1 on 5 matching bases. The V end was cut by 0 bases, the J end by 2 bases, with 6 bases between. CDR1 is SGDLS, CDR2 YYNGEE, per germline. The CDR3 sequence is 13 residues long. The CDR3 nucleotides read TGTGCCAGCAGCGTAGAGGACACCTACGAGCAGTACGTC. This sequence encodes CASSVEDTYEQYV.